This is a list of T cell receptor beta chains from one sample in a study of cytomegalovirus exposure and HLA in healthy donors. The data were produced by immunoSEQ multiplex PCR, yet TCRdb's version contains in-frame clones alone and is incomplete. The sample carries more than 90,000 clones, approximately 58% recorded once. The sequenced material came from PBMCs. These receptors all come from a woman aged 25 to 45 in good health and CMV-seronegative. CDR3s include the opening cysteine and the closing phenylalanine or tryptophan. The order of the fields is V gene, J gene, clone size, D gene, CDR3 DNA, CDR3 protein. D genes are given only for firm matches. Clone size, where shown, is once, few, many, or a class for clones that have expanded.

V: TRBV5-1; J: TRBJ2-5; size: .; D: TRBD1; DNA: TGCGCCAGCAGCTGGCAGGGGGCTGGCCAAGAGACCCAGTACTTC; CDR3: CASSWQGAGQETQYF
V: TRBV9; J: TRBJ2-5; size: few; D: TRBD2; DNA: TGTGCCAGCAGCGTCGGGACTAGCGGAGACCAAGAGACCCAGTACTTC; CDR3: CASSVGTSGDQETQYF
V: TRBV6-1; J: TRBJ1-3; size: few; D: .; DNA: TGTGCCAGCAGTGTGGGCGTCGACTCTGGAAACACCATATATTTT; CDR3: CASSVGVDSGNTIYF
V: TRBV15; J: TRBJ1-5; size: .; D: .; DNA: TGTGCCACCAGCAGAGATTCCGACGGGGATCAGCCCCAGCATTTT; CDR3: CATSRDSDGDQPQHF
V: TRBV6-6; J: TRBJ2-7; size: .; D: TRBD2; DNA: TGTGCCAGCAGCCCCGGGACTAGCGGGAGTACTGGCGAGCAGTACTTC; CDR3: CASSPGTSGSTGEQYF
V: TRBV7-9; J: TRBJ2-7; size: .; D: .; DNA: TGTGCCAGCAGCTTTGCCGGGGGATCCTACGAGCAGTACTTC; CDR3: CASSFAGGSYEQYF
V: TRBV29-1; J: TRBJ2-1; size: .; D: TRBD1; DNA: TGCAGCGTGAAACAGGGGGCCGCCTACAATGAGCAGTTCTTC; CDR3: CSVKQGAAYNEQFF
V: TRBV5-1; J: TRBJ2-1; size: .; D: TRBD1; DNA: TGCGCCAGCAGCACGGGGACAGACAGCAATGAGCAGTTCTTC; CDR3: CASSTGTDSNEQFF
V: TRBV5-4; J: TRBJ2-1; size: few; D: TRBD2; DNA: TGTGCCAGCAGCCCTGGGACTAGCGGGTTGTCCTACAATGAGCAGTTCTTC; CDR3: CASSPGTSGLSYNEQFF
V: TRBV7-9; J: TRBJ2-1; size: .; D: .; DNA: TGTGCCAGCAGCGAACAAAGCGGGCTTTACAATGAGCAGTTCTTC; CDR3: CASSEQSGLYNEQFF
V: TRBV4-2; J: TRBJ2-5; size: .; D: .; DNA: TGTGCCAGCAGCCAAGAAACAGAGGAGACCCAGTACTTC; CDR3: CASSQETEETQYF
V: TRBV4-2; J: TRBJ2-7; size: few; D: .; DNA: TGTGCCAGCAGCCAAAGGGCTAGCGAGTCCTACGAGCAGTACTTC; CDR3: CASSQRASESYEQYF
V: TRBV2; J: TRBJ2-3; size: .; D: .; DNA: TGTGCCAGCAGTGTACTCAGGGCCCATGATACGCAGTATTTT; CDR3: CASSVLRAHDTQYF
V: TRBV4-2; J: TRBJ2-7; size: .; D: .; DNA: TGTGCCAGCAGCCAAAGGGACCGCGGGGACGAGCAGTACTTC; CDR3: CASSQRDRGDEQYF
V: TRBV28; J: TRBJ2-1; size: .; D: .; DNA: TGTGCCAGCAGTTTAGGAGACAATGAGCAGTTCTTC; CDR3: CASSLGDNEQFF
V: TRBV28; J: TRBJ1-5; size: once; D: .; DNA: TGTGCCAGCAGTGCTCCCTGGGAGGGGGGACAGCCCCAGCATTTT; CDR3: CASSAPWEGGQPQHF
V: TRBV6-1; J: TRBJ2-7; size: .; D: TRBD1; DNA: TGTGCCAGCATTCCGACAGGGGGCTTATACGAGCAGTACTTC; CDR3: CASIPTGGLYEQYF
V: TRBV12-5; J: TRBJ2-2; size: few; D: TRBD2; DNA: TGTGCTAGTGGGACTAGCGGGATTCGGGGGCTTACGAACACCGGGGAGCTGTTTTTT; CDR3: CASGTSGIRGLTNTGELFF
V: TRBV2; J: TRBJ2-7; size: few; D: .; DNA: TGTGCCAGCCAGACTCAAACAGGGAGCTCCTACGAGCAGTACTTC; CDR3: CASQTQTGSSYEQYF
V: TRBV5-1; J: TRBJ1-1; size: .; D: TRBD1; DNA: TGCGCCAGCAGTAGTGGACAGGGCAACACTGAAGCTTTCTTT; CDR3: CASSSGQGNTEAFF
V: TRBV28; J: TRBJ2-2; size: few; D: .; DNA: TGTGCCAGCAGTTTAACGGGAGTCATAATACCCGGGGAGCTGTTTTTT; CDR3: CASSLTGVIIPGELFF
V: TRBV2; J: TRBJ2-7; size: .; D: .; DNA: TGTGCCAGCCTCCGAGGAGCGGCTGACGAGCAGTACTTC; CDR3: CASLRGAADEQYF
V: TRBV6-5; J: TRBJ1-1; size: few; D: .; DNA: TGTGCCAGCAGACCCACAGGTGGGACTGAAGCTTTCTTT; CDR3: CASRPTGGTEAFF
V: TRBV4-1; J: TRBJ1-2; size: .; D: TRBD1; DNA: TGCGCCAGCAGTCGAGACAGGGAATATTACTATGGCTACACCTTC; CDR3: CASSRDREYYYGYTF
V: TRBV4-1; J: TRBJ2-1; size: once; D: .; DNA: TGCGCCAGCAGCCAAGGTGATGGGCTTCAGGATGAGCAGTTCTTC; CDR3: CASSQGDGLQDEQFF
V: TRBV20-1; J: TRBJ1-1; size: few; D: .; DNA: TGCAGTGCTAGGGGGGGAATAGAAGCTTTCTTT; CDR3: CSARGGIEAFF
V: TRBV21-1; J: TRBJ1-6; size: .; D: .; DNA: TGTGCCAGCAGCAAAGACAGGGATAATTCACCCCTCCACTTT; CDR3: CASSKDRDNSPLHF
V: TRBV5-5; J: TRBJ1-2; size: .; D: .; DNA: TGTGCCAGCACCCACCCGGACAGTAACTATGGCTACACCTTC; CDR3: CASTHPDSNYGYTF
V: TRBV6-1; J: TRBJ2-1; size: .; D: TRBD2; DNA: TGTGCCAGCATCCCGACTAGCGGGAGGTCCGATGAGCAGTTCTTC; CDR3: CASIPTSGRSDEQFF
V: TRBV11-3; J: TRBJ2-3; size: .; D: TRBD2; DNA: TGTGCCAGCAGCGCCACGGCGGGAGGGGATACGCAGTATTTT; CDR3: CASSATAGGDTQYF
V: TRBV5-6; J: TRBJ1-2; size: few; D: TRBD1; DNA: TGTGCCAGCAGCTTGGATACAGGGGGCCGCTACACCTTC; CDR3: CASSLDTGGRYTF
V: TRBV18; J: TRBJ1-2; size: .; D: .; DNA: TGTGCCAGCTCACCAGGACAAACCCCAGGCTATGGCTACACCTTC; CDR3: CASSPGQTPGYGYTF
V: TRBV25-1; J: TRBJ2-7; size: .; D: .; DNA: TGTGCCAGCAGTGAAGTGGTTTTTGAGGAGCAGTACTTC; CDR3: CASSEVVFEEQYF
V: TRBV18; J: TRBJ1-1; size: .; D: TRBD1; DNA: TGTGCCAGCTCACGTCAGGGGGAGACTGAAGCTTTCTTT; CDR3: CASSRQGETEAFF
V: TRBV28; J: TRBJ2-1; size: .; D: TRBD2; DNA: TGTGCCAGCAGGTATCTGACTAGCGGGAGGAGCAATGAGCAGTTCTTC; CDR3: CASRYLTSGRSNEQFF
V: TRBV5-3; J: TRBJ1-1; size: .; D: .; DNA: TGTGCCAGAAGCACCGCATCCTACTTGAACACTGAAGCTTTCTTT; CDR3: CARSTASYLNTEAFF
V: TRBV5-1; J: TRBJ1-3; size: once; D: .; DNA: TGCGCCAGCAGTGCCGACACCGGAAACACCATATATTTT; CDR3: CASSADTGNTIYF
V: TRBV2; J: TRBJ2-1; size: few; D: TRBD2; DNA: TGTGCCAGCATATCTAGCGGGAGAACCGGTGAGCAGTTCTTC; CDR3: CASISSGRTGEQFF
V: TRBV28; J: TRBJ1-2; size: .; D: .; DNA: TGTGCCAGCAGTTTATCCCCAGGGGTTCCTAACTATGGCTACACCTTC; CDR3: CASSLSPGVPNYGYTF
V: TRBV27; J: TRBJ1-6; size: few; D: TRBD1; DNA: TGTGCCAGCAGTTCCTCCGGGACAGAAGATTCACCCCTCCACTTT; CDR3: CASSSSGTEDSPLHF
V: TRBV23-1; J: TRBJ1-4; size: few; D: TRBD1; DNA: TGCGCCAGCAGTCAGCGTCGGGACAGCAAGGATGAAAAACTGTTTTTT; CDR3: CASSQRRDSKDEKLFF
V: TRBV6-5; J: TRBJ1-5; size: .; D: .; DNA: TGTGCCAACCGAGGGGGGGGTCAGCCCCAGCATTTT; CDR3: CANRGGGQPQHF
V: TRBV19; J: TRBJ1-6; size: .; D: .; DNA: TGTGCCAGTAGACCAACAGGGACTAATTCACCCCTCCACTTT; CDR3: CASRPTGTNSPLHF
V: TRBV10-2; J: TRBJ2-1; size: .; D: TRBD2; DNA: TGCGCCAGCAGTGAGTATAGCGGGCGTACCTCCTACAATGAGCAGTTCTTC; CDR3: CASSEYSGRTSYNEQFF
V: TRBV4-1; J: TRBJ2-1; size: .; D: .; DNA: TGCGCCAGCAGCCCTGGGCCCAATGAGCAGTTCTTC; CDR3: CASSPGPNEQFF
V: TRBV5-8; J: TRBJ2-3; size: .; D: TRBD1; DNA: TGTGCCAGCAGCTGGGGACAGGGGGCGTTGGCAGATACGCAGTATTTT; CDR3: CASSWGQGALADTQYF
V: TRBV28; J: TRBJ2-7; size: few; D: TRBD2; DNA: TGTGCCAGCAGTTTAACGTTTATCCTAGCGGGAGGGACATCCTACGAGCAGTACTTC; CDR3: CASSLTFILAGGTSYEQYF
V: TRBV18; J: TRBJ2-5; size: few; D: TRBD1; DNA: TGTGCCAGCTCACTCGGACAGGTCTCGGAGACCCAGTACTTC; CDR3: CASSLGQVSETQYF
V: TRBV4-2; J: TRBJ2-7; size: .; D: TRBD2; DNA: TGTGCCAGCAGCCAAGGTCTAGCGGACCCCTTAAGCCACGAGCAGTACTTC; CDR3: CASSQGLADPLSHEQYF
V: TRBV30; J: TRBJ1-2; size: .; D: .; DNA: TGTGCCTGGAGCAGGGATCGCTATGGCTACACCTTC; CDR3: CAWSRDRYGYTF
V: TRBV4-1; J: TRBJ1-4; size: .; D: TRBD1; DNA: TGCGCCAGCAGCCAAGCCAGGGGGAATGAAAAACTGTTTTTT; CDR3: CASSQARGNEKLFF
V: TRBV7-8; J: TRBJ2-7; size: once; D: TRBD2; DNA: TGTGCCAGCAGCTCCGAGACTAGCGGGGGATGGAACGAGCAGTACTTC; CDR3: CASSSETSGGWNEQYF
V: TRBV2; J: TRBJ2-1; size: .; D: TRBD2; DNA: TGTGCCAGCACCCCCGGACTAGCTTCCTACAATGAGCAGTTCTTC; CDR3: CASTPGLASYNEQFF
V: TRBV5-6; J: TRBJ2-1; size: .; D: TRBD2; DNA: TGTGCCAGCAGCTTGGCCAAAAGCGGGAGTCTAAATGAGCAGTTCTTC; CDR3: CASSLAKSGSLNEQFF
V: TRBV7-9; J: TRBJ2-7; size: once; D: .; DNA: TGTGCCAGCAGCTTGGCCGGACCGATAGGGGCCGAGCAGTACTTC; CDR3: CASSLAGPIGAEQYF
V: TRBV6-6; J: TRBJ2-7; size: .; D: .; DNA: TGTGCCAGCAGTTACTCGGACGGGACCTACGAGCAGTACTTC; CDR3: CASSYSDGTYEQYF
V: TRBV18; J: TRBJ2-1; size: few; D: TRBD1; DNA: TGTGCCAGCTCACCCGGGACAGACAATGAGCAGTTCTTC; CDR3: CASSPGTDNEQFF
V: TRBV5-1; J: TRBJ2-1; size: .; D: TRBD2; DNA: TGCGCCAGCAGCGTCCAGGGACTAGACTACAATGAGCAGTTCTTC; CDR3: CASSVQGLDYNEQFF
V: TRBV10-2; J: TRBJ2-7; size: .; D: TRBD2; DNA: TGCGCCAGCAGTACTAGCGGGAGGGCCTACGAGCAGTACTTC; CDR3: CASSTSGRAYEQYF
V: TRBV7-8; J: TRBJ1-4; size: .; D: .; DNA: TGTGCCAGCAGCTTAGGAGGGATTGGAGAAAAACTGTTTTTT; CDR3: CASSLGGIGEKLFF